Below, 8 T cell receptor beta chains from the same sample are listed, as sequenced in a study of T cells in Graves' hyperthyroidism and ophthalmopathy. The source material, RNA transcripts, was used to amplify TCR beta CDR3 regions. Primed by the HTBI set, a first-round RT-PCR was run on the TCR CDR3. TCRdb used MiXCR to reprocess the multiplex PCR reads, holding one entry per CDR3 protein. The sample consists of 250,000 to 300,000 distinct CDR3 sequences, roughly 19% of them appearing once. The specimen was blood. Every receptor here comes from a man between 45 and 60 years old with Graves' ophthalmopathy.

This clonotype was picked up many times. The J gene is TRBJ2-3, the V gene TRBV3-1; D is perhaps TRBD2 (5 bases). Germline lookup yields CDR1 LGHDT and CDR2 YNNKEL (reference sequence). V dropped 8 bases and J dropped 1 base, with 13 bases sitting between them. The CDR3 runs 14 residues. The CDR3 DNA reads as TGTGCCAGCCGAGCGGCAGGTCGCACAGATACGCAGTATTTT. Translation gives CASRAAGRTDTQYF.

The sample holds many counts of this clonotype. The genes are TRBV7-9 and TRBJ2-5, with D unclear. The CDR3 is made up of 12 amino acids. Per the germline V gene, CDR1 is SEHNR and CDR2 is FQNEAQ (reference sequence). Trimming took 0 bases from V and 5 from J, leaving 4 bases between them. The CDR3 loop is CASSLALETQYF. CDR3 bases: TGTGCCAGCAGCTTAGCGTTGGAGACCCAGTACTTC.

The chain is built from TRBV7-9 and TRBJ1-1; D is possibly TRBD1 (5 bases). The germline V and J ends were trimmed by 3 bases and 5 bases, with 19 bases remaining between them. Germline V lookup: CDR1 SEHNR, CDR2 FQNEAQ (reference sequence). The length of the CDR3 is 16 residues. The CDR3 DNA sequence: TGTGCCAGCAGCTTGGGTTGGGCGGGGGAAGTGACTGAAGCTTTCTTT. The encoded protein is CASSLGWAGEVTEAFF.

The chain links TRBV27 to TRBJ2-7, with TRBD1 matching over 9 bases. V was clipped by 4 bases and J by 1 base; unmatched bases: 8. The CDR3 is 16 amino acids. Germline V CDR1 and CDR2: MNHEY, SMNVEV (reference sequence). CDR3 region: CASSSSPGQGSYEQYF. CDR3 nucleotide sequence: TGTGCCAGCAGTTCTTCCCCGGGACAGGGTTCCTACGAGCAGTACTTC.

This clonotype came up many times. The V and J genes are TRBV7-9 and TRBJ2-7; 8 nucleotides agree with TRBD2. This CDR3 is built from 14 residues. Germline CDR1 SEHNR, CDR2 FQNEAQ (reference sequence). With V trimmed by 2 bases and J by 5 bases, 5 bases remained unmatched. CDR3 bases: TGTGCCAGCAGCTTAAGCGGGGGTTTGAACGAGCAGTACTTC. Protein: CASSLSGGLNEQYF.

As DNA, the CDR3 is TGTGCCTGGAGCGTCAGCGGGAGTGAGACCCAGTACTTC. Its translation is CAWSVSGSETQYF. The chain couples TRBV30 to TRBJ2-5, with 8 bases aligning to TRBD2. V shed 3 bases, J shed 5 bases, and the junction held 5 bases outside the gene matches. This CDR3 comprises 13 residues. Germline V lookup: CDR1 GTSNPN, CDR2 SVGIG (reference sequence).

In this sample, this clonotype turned up many times. The rearrangement joins TRBV5-1 to TRBJ2-1; 8 bases map to TRBD2. V was pared by 4 bases and J by 7 bases, with 13 bases of the junction left unmatched. Per the germline V gene, CDR1 is SGHRS and CDR2 is YFSETQ. The CDR3 has 16 amino acids. The CDR3 bases are TGCGCCAGCAGCGCCCTCACAGCGGGAGCTTTAAATGAGCAGTTCTTC. Protein sequence: CASSALTAGALNEQFF.

About this clonotype: Since a much larger clone is just one base distant, this may be a read error. This chain uses TRBV20-1 with TRBJ2-7, with TRBD1 matching 9 bases. The CDR3 spans 13 residues. Looked up from germline, CDR1 is DFQATT and CDR2 is SNEGSKA (reference sequence). The CDR3 here is CSASDRGSYGQYF. CDR3 DNA: TGCAGTGCGTCGGACAGGGGATCCTACGGGCAGTACTTC.